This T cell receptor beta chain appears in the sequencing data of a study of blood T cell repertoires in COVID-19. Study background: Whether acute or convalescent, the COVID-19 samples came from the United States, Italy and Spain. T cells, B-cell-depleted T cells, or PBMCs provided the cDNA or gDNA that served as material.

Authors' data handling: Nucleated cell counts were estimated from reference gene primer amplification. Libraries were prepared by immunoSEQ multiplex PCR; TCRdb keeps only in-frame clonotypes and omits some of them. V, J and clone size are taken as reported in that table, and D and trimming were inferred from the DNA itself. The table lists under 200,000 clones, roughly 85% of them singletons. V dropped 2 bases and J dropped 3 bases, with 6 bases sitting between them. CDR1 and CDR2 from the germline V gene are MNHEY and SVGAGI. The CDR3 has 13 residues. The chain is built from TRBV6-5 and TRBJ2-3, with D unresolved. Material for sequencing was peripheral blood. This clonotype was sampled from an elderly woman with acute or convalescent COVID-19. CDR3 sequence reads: CASSYIVTDTQYF. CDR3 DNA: TGTGCCAGCAGTTACATAGTAACAGATACGCAGTATTTT.